This is a list of T cell receptor beta chains from one sample in a study of patients and donors after allogeneic stem cell transplantation. A single record per CDR3 protein comes from TCRdb applying MiXCR to the RT-PCR reads. The table lists around 200,000 distinct CDR3 sequences, 38% of them singletons, with more than 9% in the top ten. Sequenced: blood, either unsorted or a sorted T cell fraction (not recorded which). The receptors were gathered from a human donor who was either an allogeneic HSCT recipient or a stem cell or donor lymphocyte infusion donor (not recorded which). It is not recorded whose cells these are; they may come from a transplant donor. CDR3s include the opening cysteine and the closing phenylalanine or tryptophan. D genes are given only for firm matches. Rows may omit the clone size; those that give it use once, few, many or a size class.

D: NA
V: TRBV5-1
length: 15
size: few
J: TRBJ1-1
DNA: TGCGCCAGCAGGATGCCCGAGGTTATGAACACTGAAGCTTTCTTT
CDR3: CASRMPEVMNTEAFF

D: NA
V: TRBV21-1
length: 16
size: NA
J: TRBJ1-2
DNA: TGTGCCAGCATCAAGATCCGGGGCAGGGAAGATGGTGGCTACACCTTC
CDR3: CASIKIRGREDGGYTF

D: TRBD2
V: TRBV29-1
length: 16
size: few
J: TRBJ2-3
DNA: TGCAGCGTTGATGACCCATGGGGAGGGAGCACAGATACGCAGTATTTT
CDR3: CSVDDPWGGSTDTQYF

D: NA
V: TRBV12-3/TRBV12-4
length: 15
size: NA
J: TRBJ2-3
DNA: TGTGCCAGCAGTTATTCGGCTAGCTTAACAGATACGCAGTATTTT
CDR3: CASSYSASLTDTQYF

D: NA
V: TRBV29-1
length: 13
size: few
J: TRBJ2-7
DNA: TGCAGCGTGGTCAGGGTGATTGGGAACGAGCAGTACTTC
CDR3: CSVVRVIGNEQYF

D: TRBD2
V: TRBV3-1
length: 14
size: NA
J: TRBJ2-1
DNA: TGTGCCAGCAGCCTAGCGGGGGGGAACAATGAGCAGTTCTTC
CDR3: CASSLAGGNNEQFF

D: NA
V: TRBV24-1
length: 13
size: few
J: TRBJ1-5
DNA: TGTGCCACCAGTGAAACTGACAGACAGCCCCAGCATTTT
CDR3: CATSETDRQPQHF

D: TRBD1
V: TRBV5-1
length: 13
size: few
J: TRBJ1-2
DNA: TGCGCCAGCAGGTCCCGACAGGGCTACGGCTACACCTTC
CDR3: CASRSRQGYGYTF

D: NA
V: TRBV10-3
length: 15
size: NA
J: TRBJ2-6
DNA: TGTGCCATCAGATTATCCAGGGATGGGGCCAACGTCCTGACTTTC
CDR3: CAIRLSRDGANVLTF

D: NA
V: TRBV12-3/TRBV12-4
length: 13
size: NA
J: TRBJ1-6
DNA: TGTGCCAGCAGTATAAGTCTTAATTCACCCCTCCACTTT
CDR3: CASSISLNSPLHF

D: NA
V: TRBV4-1
length: 15
size: NA
J: TRBJ1-2
DNA: TGCGCCAGCAGCCAAGAAGGAAGACACCTCTATGGCTACACCTTC
CDR3: CASSQEGRHLYGYTF

D: TRBD1
V: TRBV20-1
length: 15
size: NA
J: TRBJ2-7
DNA: TGCAGTGCCCGGGACGGGACAGGGGGTTCCTACGAGCAGTACTTC
CDR3: CSARDGTGGSYEQYF

D: NA
V: TRBV15
length: 14
size: NA
J: TRBJ1-1
DNA: TGTGCCACCAGCGTGGACCTAGAGAACACTGAAGCTTTCTTT
CDR3: CATSVDLENTEAFF

D: NA
V: TRBV10-3
length: 14
size: NA
J: TRBJ2-5
DNA: TGTGCCATCAGTGAGGGTTGGGACCAAGAGACCCAGTACTTC
CDR3: CAISEGWDQETQYF

D: NA
V: TRBV5-3
length: 15
size: NA
J: TRBJ2-3
DNA: TGTGCCAGAAGCTTGGGCCACGTGGGGCCAGATACGCAGTATTTT
CDR3: CARSLGHVGPDTQYF

D: NA
V: TRBV12-3/TRBV12-4
length: 14
size: NA
J: TRBJ1-5
DNA: TGTGCCAGCAGTTTTTTCAGGGATGGTCAGCCCCAGCATTTT
CDR3: CASSFFRDGQPQHF

D: NA
V: TRBV6-6
length: 15
size: NA
J: TRBJ1-6
DNA: TGTGCCAGCAGTCCCCCGTCAGGGAGTGATTCACCCCTCCACTTT
CDR3: CASSPPSGSDSPLHF

D: NA
V: TRBV2
length: 13
size: NA
J: TRBJ1-6
DNA: TGTGCCAGCACGGCGGTCCCTAATTCACCCCTCCACTTT
CDR3: CASTAVPNSPLHF